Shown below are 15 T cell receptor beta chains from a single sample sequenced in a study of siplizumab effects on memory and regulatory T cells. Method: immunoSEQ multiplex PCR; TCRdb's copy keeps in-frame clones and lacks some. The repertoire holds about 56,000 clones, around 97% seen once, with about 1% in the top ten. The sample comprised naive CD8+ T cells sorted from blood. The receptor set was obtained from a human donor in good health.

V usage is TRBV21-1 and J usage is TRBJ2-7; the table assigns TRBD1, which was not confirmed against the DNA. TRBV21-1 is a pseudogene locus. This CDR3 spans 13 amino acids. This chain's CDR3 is CASSKGEGDEQYF. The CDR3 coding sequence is TGTGCCAGCAGCAAAGGAGAAGGGGACGAGCAGTACTTC.

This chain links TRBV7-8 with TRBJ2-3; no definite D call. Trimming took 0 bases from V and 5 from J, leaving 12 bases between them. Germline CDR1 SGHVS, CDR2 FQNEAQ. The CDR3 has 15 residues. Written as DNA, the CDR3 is TGTGCCAGCAGCTTAGCGGCTAGTTCAAGAGATACGCAGTATTTT. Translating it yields CASSLAASSRDTQYF.

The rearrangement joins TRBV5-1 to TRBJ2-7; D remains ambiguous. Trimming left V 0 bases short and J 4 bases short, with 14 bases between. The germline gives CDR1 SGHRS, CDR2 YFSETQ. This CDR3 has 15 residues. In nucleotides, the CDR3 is TGCGCCAGCAGCTTGGCCCCTAACCCATCTTACGAGCAGTACTTC. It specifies CASSLAPNPSYEQYF.

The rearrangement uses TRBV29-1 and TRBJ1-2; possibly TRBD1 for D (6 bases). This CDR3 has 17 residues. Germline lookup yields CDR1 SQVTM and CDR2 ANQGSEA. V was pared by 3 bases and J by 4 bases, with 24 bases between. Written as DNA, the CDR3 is TGCAGCGTTGATCCGCAGGGGTCAGCCCTGTCCTCCTATGGCTACACCTTC. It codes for CSVDPQGSALSSYGYTF.

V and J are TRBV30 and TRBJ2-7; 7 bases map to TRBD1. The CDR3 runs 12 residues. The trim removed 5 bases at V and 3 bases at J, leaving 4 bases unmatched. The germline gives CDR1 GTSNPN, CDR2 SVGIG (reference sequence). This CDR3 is CAWDRVDYEQYF. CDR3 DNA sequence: TGTGCCTGGGACAGGGTAGACTACGAGCAGTACTTC.

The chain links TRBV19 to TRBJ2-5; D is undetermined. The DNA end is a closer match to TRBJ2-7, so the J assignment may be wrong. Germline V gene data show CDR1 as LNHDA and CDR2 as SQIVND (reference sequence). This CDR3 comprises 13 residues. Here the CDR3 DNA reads TGTGCCAGTAGTATGAATGGGTACTACGAGCAGTACTTC. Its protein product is CASSMNGYYEQYF.

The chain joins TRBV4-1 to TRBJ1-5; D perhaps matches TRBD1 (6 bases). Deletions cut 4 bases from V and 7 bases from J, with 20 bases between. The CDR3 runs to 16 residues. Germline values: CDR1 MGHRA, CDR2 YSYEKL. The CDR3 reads CASSPGAGQVRQPQHF. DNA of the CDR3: TGCGCCAGCAGCCCGGGGGCTGGCCAGGTCCGCCAGCCCCAGCATTTT.

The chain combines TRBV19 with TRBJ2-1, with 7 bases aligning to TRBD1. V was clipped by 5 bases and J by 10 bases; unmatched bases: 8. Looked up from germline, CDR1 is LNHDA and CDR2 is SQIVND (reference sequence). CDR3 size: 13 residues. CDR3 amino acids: CASSPAEGQEQFF. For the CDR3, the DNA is TGTGCCAGTAGTCCGGCTGAGGGACAGGAGCAGTTCTTC.

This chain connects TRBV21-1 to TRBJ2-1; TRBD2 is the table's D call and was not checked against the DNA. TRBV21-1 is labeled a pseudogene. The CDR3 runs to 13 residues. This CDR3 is CASSKSPIFEQFF. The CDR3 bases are TGTGCCAGCAGCAAAAGCCCCATATTTGAGCAGTTCTTC.

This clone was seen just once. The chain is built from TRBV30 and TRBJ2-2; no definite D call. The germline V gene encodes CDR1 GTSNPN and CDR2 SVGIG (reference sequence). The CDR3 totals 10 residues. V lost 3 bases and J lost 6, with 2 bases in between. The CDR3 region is CAWRAGELFF. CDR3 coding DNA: TGTGCCTGGAGGGCCGGGGAGCTGTTTTTT.

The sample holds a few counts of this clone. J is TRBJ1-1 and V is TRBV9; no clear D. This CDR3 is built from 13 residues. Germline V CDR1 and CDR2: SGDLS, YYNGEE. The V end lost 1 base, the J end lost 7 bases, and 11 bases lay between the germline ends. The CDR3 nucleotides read TGTGCCAGCAGCGTACGGGCAGGTTATGAAGCTTTCTTT. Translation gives CASSVRAGYEAFF.

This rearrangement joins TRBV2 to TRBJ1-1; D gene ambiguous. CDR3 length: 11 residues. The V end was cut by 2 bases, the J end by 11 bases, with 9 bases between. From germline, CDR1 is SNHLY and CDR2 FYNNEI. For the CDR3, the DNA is TGTGCCAGCAGTGAATCAGTCAGGGCTTTCTTT. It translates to CASSESVRAFF. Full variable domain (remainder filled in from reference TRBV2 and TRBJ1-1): EPEVTQTPSHQVTQMGQEVILRCVPISNHLYFYWYRQILGQKVEFLVSFYNNEISEKSEIFDDQFSVERPDGSNFTLKIRSTKLEDSAMYFCASSESVRAFFGQGTRLTVV.

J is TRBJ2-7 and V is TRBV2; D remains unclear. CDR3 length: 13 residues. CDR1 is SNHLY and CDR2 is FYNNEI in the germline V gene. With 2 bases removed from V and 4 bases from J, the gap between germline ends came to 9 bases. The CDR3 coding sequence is TGTGCCAGCAGTGAAACGACTCATTACGAGCAGTACTTC. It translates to CASSETTHYEQYF.

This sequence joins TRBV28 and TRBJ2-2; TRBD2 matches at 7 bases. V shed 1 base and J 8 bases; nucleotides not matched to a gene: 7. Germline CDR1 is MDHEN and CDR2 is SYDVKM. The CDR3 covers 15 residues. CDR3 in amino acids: CASSLLAGFTGELFF. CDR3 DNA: TGTGCCAGCAGTTTATTAGCGGGTTTTACGGGGGAGCTGTTTTTT. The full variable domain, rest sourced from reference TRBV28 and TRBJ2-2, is DVKVTQSSRYLVKRTGEKVFLECVQDMDHENMFWYRQDPGLGLRLIYFSYDVKMKEKGDIPEGYSVSREKKERFSLILESASTNQTSMYLCASSLLAGFTGELFFGEGSRLTVL.

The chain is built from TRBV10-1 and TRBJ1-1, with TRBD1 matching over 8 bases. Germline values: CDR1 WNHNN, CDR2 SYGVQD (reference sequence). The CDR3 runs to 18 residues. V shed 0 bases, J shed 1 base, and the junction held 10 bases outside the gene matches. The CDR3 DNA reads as TGCGCCAGCAGTGAGTCTTATAGGCAGGGGGCAGGGAACACTGAAGCTTTCTTT. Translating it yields CASSESYRQGAGNTEAFF.